The clone carrying this TCR beta chain was picked up a small number of times. This CDR3 spans 15 amino acids. Unmatched junction bases numbered 9, after V lost 6 bases and J lost 2 bases. From germline, CDR1 is SGHNT and CDR2 YENEEA. In the source study's methods: Using reference gene primer amplification, nucleated cell counts were estimated. The protocol was immunoSEQ multiplex PCR, while the TCRdb copy is restricted to in-frame clones and leaves out a portion. V and J calls and clone size are those listed in that table; D and trimming were worked out from the DNA. The sample includes tens of thousands of clones, about 83% seen only once; the top ten take roughly 6.7%. This record belongs to a study of blood T cell repertoires in COVID-19.

The V gene is TRBV11-3, the J gene TRBJ1-1; TRBD1 aligns across 7 bases. The origin of this receptor is a man between 65 and 80 years old with COVID-19, enrolled during active disease. Sequencing was performed on peripheral blood. The CDR3 DNA is TGTGCCAGCAGTCCTGGGGGGACAGTTAACACTGAAGCTTTCTTT. Translating it yields CASSPGGTVNTEAFF.